Each of the 27 T cell receptor beta chains below was sequenced from the same sample in a study of shared clonotypes between healthy human individuals. Terminally differentiated effector memory CD45RA+ cells were excluded from the naive CD8 cells, which were CD45RO-negative and positively selected for CCR7. Sequencing was performed with immunoSEQ multiplex PCR; in TCRdb, only in-frame clones are kept and a portion is missing. The sample has about 2.2 million clones, 93% seen once. Sequenced material: naive CD8+ T cells from PBMCs. These receptors came from a young man in good health. Some clones in this sample may be carry-over from other donors' samples.

V usage is TRBV7-6 and J usage is TRBJ1-4; D ambiguous. V was clipped by 4 bases and J by 8 bases, with 8 bases between them. The CDR3 contains 12 residues. Germline lookup yields CDR1 SGHVS and CDR2 FNYEAQ. This CDR3 is CASSSLEEKLFF. The CDR3 DNA sequence: TGTGCCAGCAGCTCCCTTGAGGAAAAACTGTTTTTT.

CDR3 amino acids: CASSSLSVYEQYF. Written as DNA, the CDR3 is TGTGCCAGCAGTTCCCTTAGCGTCTACGAGCAGTACTTC. The rearrangement links TRBV6-1 to TRBJ2-7, with a weak D call TRBD2 (5 bases). Trimming removed 5 bases at V and 3 bases at J, with 11 bases between. Germline assignment: CDR1 MNHNS and CDR2 SASEGT. The CDR3 length is 13 residues.

The genes are TRBV6-6 and TRBJ2-5; 8 bases agree with TRBD2. CDR1 is MNHNY and CDR2 is SVGAGI in the germline V gene (reference sequence). This CDR3 comprises 13 residues. The J segment lost 5 bases and the V segment lost 6 bases, leaving 5 bases of the junction unmatched. The CDR3 sequence: CASSREGGETQYF. CDR3 nucleotides: TGTGCCAGCAGCCGGGAGGGAGGTGAGACCCAGTACTTC.

A remark on this clone: This could be a read error, since a much larger clone is one nucleotide away. This chain joins TRBV6-5 and TRBJ2-6; D is uncertain. V gave up 0 bases and J gave up 2 bases, with 5 bases separating them. This CDR3 spans 15 amino acids. Germline V gene data show CDR1 as MNHEY and CDR2 as SVGAGI. CDR3 protein: CASSYSSTGANVLTF. For the CDR3, the DNA is TGTGCCAGCAGTTACTCGAGCACTGGGGCCAACGTCCTGACTTTC.

CDR3 nucleotides: TGTGCCACCAGCAGAGGACCGGCTTTGGGAGAGCAGTACTTC. It translates to CATSRGPALGEQYF. J is TRBJ2-7 and V is TRBV15; D call uncertain. Per germline, CDR1 LNHNV and CDR2 YYDKDF (reference sequence). The germline V and J ends were trimmed by 1 base and 7 bases, with 14 bases remaining between them. The CDR3 runs 14 residues.

V is TRBV27 and J is TRBJ2-2; 9 bases match TRBD1. CDR3 size: 17 residues. Germline assignment: CDR1 MNHEY and CDR2 SMNVEV (reference sequence). V was clipped by 2 bases and J by 4 bases; unmatched bases: 8. CDR3 coding DNA: TGTGCCAGCAGTTTAGGGTCAGGGACAGGGACCACCGGGGAGCTGTTTTTT. Protein product: CASSLGSGTGTTGELFF.

This clone occurred a few times. The chain is built from TRBV19 and TRBJ1-1; D gene uncertain. V lost 7 bases, J lost 1 base, and 16 bases lay in between. Germline CDR1 reads LNHDA; CDR2 reads SQIVND (reference sequence). The CDR3 extends over 15 amino acids. The CDR3 is CASTAGVWPNTEAFF. CDR3 nucleotide sequence: TGTGCCAGTACCGCGGGTGTGTGGCCGAACACTGAAGCTTTCTTT.

The chain links TRBV5-3 to TRBJ1-4; possibly TRBD1 for D (5 bases). TRBV5-3 is known as an ORF, though its function is uncertain. The CDR3 is 14 residues long. Trimming removed 2 bases at V and 6 bases at J, with 11 bases between. The CDR3 region is CARSFPQGDEKLFF. CDR3 nucleotides: TGTGCCAGAAGCTTCCCGCAGGGTGATGAAAAACTGTTTTTT.

This clone was counted a single time. The genes are TRBV19 and TRBJ2-7, with D possibly TRBD2 on 5 matching bases. V was clipped by 3 bases and J by 3 bases, with 9 bases between them. The CDR3 runs 13 residues. Looked up from germline, CDR1 is LNHDA and CDR2 is SQIVND (reference sequence). DNA for the CDR3: TGTGCCAGTAGTATCGGGGTACTCTACGAGCAGTACTTC. Amino acids: CASSIGVLYEQYF.

The chain recombines TRBV28 with TRBJ1-4; 7 bases map to TRBD1. The CDR3 spans 15 residues. CDR1 MDHEN and CDR2 SYDVKM come from the germline V gene. V lost 3 bases, J lost 4 bases, and 5 bases stayed unmatched. The CDR3 spells CASSFGGTDNEKLFF. The DNA for the CDR3 is TGTGCCAGCAGTTTTGGGGGGACAGATAATGAAAAACTGTTTTTT.

This clone was counted only a few times. The chain is built from TRBV9 and TRBJ2-2; D unresolved. The CDR3 length is 16 residues. Germline-derived CDR1 and CDR2 are SGDLS and YYNGEE. Trimming shortened V by 0 bases and J by 3 bases, and 12 bases separated the two germline ends. In nucleotides, the CDR3 is TGTGCCAGCAGCGTAGACCCTAAAGTGGACACCGGGGAGCTGTTTTTT. Translation gives CASSVDPKVDTGELFF.

The chain links TRBV27 to TRBJ2-7; tentatively, D is TRBD1 (5 bases). V was trimmed by 3 bases and J by 2 bases, leaving 14 bases between them. CDR3 length: 15 residues. Germline CDR1 is MNHEY and CDR2 is SMNVEV (reference sequence). The CDR3 loop is CASSLGLNPAYEQYF. CDR3 bases: TGTGCCAGCAGTTTGGGGCTAAACCCCGCCTACGAGCAGTACTTC.

The gene calls are TRBV28 and TRBJ2-7; D gene unclear. Germline V gene data show CDR1 as MDHEN and CDR2 as SYDVKM. V gave up 3 bases and J gave up 12 bases, with 15 bases separating them. This CDR3 has 12 residues. CDR3 protein: CASSLDGYIPYF. The CDR3 nucleotides are TGTGCCAGCAGTTTGGATGGGTATATTCCGTACTTC.

V gene TRBV19 combines with J gene TRBJ2-1; no reliable D call. Germline V gives CDR1 LNHDA, CDR2 SQIVND (reference sequence). This CDR3 comprises 15 residues. V was clipped by 5 bases and J by 0 bases, with 11 bases between them. As DNA, the CDR3 is TGTGCCAGTAGTGATAGCAGAAGCTCCTACAATGAGCAGTTCTTC. Protein product: CASSDSRSSYNEQFF.

V and J are TRBV11-2 and TRBJ2-2; 13 bases align to TRBD2. Germline loops: CDR1 SGHAT, CDR2 FQNNGV. V lost 2 bases to trimming and J lost 7 bases; unmatched junction nucleotides: 10. The CDR3 length is 18 residues. CDR3 sequence: CASSLITSGRAPSGELFF. The CDR3 coding sequence is TGTGCCAGCAGCTTAATAACTAGCGGGAGGGCCCCAAGCGGGGAGCTGTTTTTT.

CDR3 sequence (DNA): TGTGCCAGCAGTGAAAGGACAGGGGGAAAGTGGAGAGCTTTCTTT. It specifies CASSERTGGKWRAFF. The chain links TRBV25-1 to TRBJ1-1; 10 bases match TRBD1. This CDR3 contains 15 residues. Germline V gene sequence: CDR1 MGHDK, CDR2 SYGVNS. With 2 bases clipped from V and 10 bases from J, the junction kept 10 bases outside the gene matches.

The chain couples TRBV11-2 to TRBJ2-3; 12 nucleotides line up with TRBD2. The V and J ends lost 11 bases and 2 bases, in that order; junction bases with no gene match: 17. The CDR3 consists of 18 residues. The V gene's germline CDR1 is SGHAT and CDR2 FQNNGV. This CDR3 is CACLGLAGIMAPTDTQYF. CDR3 nucleotides: TGTGCCTGTTTAGGACTAGCGGGAATTATGGCCCCCACAGATACGCAGTATTTT.

V gene TRBV4-1 combines with J gene TRBJ1-3, with no clear D. Deletions cut 0 bases from V and 0 bases from J, with 9 bases between. CDR3 length equals 16 residues. The germline gives CDR1 MGHRA, CDR2 YSYEKL. The CDR3 nucleotides are TGCGCCAGCAGCCAAGATACCAGCTACTCTGGAAACACCATATATTTT. Translating gives CASSQDTSYSGNTIYF.

This chain's CDR3 is CASSVGTGEAGELFF. In DNA, the CDR3 is TGTGCCAGCAGCGTCGGGACAGGGGAGGCCGGGGAGCTGTTTTTT. V is TRBV9 and J is TRBJ2-2; 10 nucleotides line up with TRBD1. Germline V gives CDR1 SGDLS, CDR2 YYNGEE. J was trimmed by 6 bases and V by 2 bases; bases with no gene match: 4. The CDR3 extends over 15 amino acids.

The V call is TRBV28, the J call TRBJ2-1, with TRBD2 identical over 10 bases. V lost 4 bases and J lost 9; bases outside the gene matches: 24. CDR3 length: 20 amino acids. Germline V gene data show CDR1 as MDHEN and CDR2 as SYDVKM. In DNA, the CDR3 is TGTGCCAGCAGTTCCCCCGGGGTATCTAGCGGGAGCCTGGGATTTAGTGAGCAGTTCTTC. Amino acids: CASSSPGVSSGSLGFSEQFF.

As to this clone: This clone may be a read error of a much larger clone one base away. Other nucleotide sequences in the sample specify the same CDR3. The genes are TRBV28 and TRBJ1-4, with unresolved D. This CDR3 has 11 residues. Trimming took off 3 bases at V and 7 bases at J, with 3 bases between the two ends. Germline CDR1 reads MDHEN; CDR2 reads SYDVKM. The CDR3 bases are TGTGCCAGCAGTTTTGGTGAAAAACTGTTTTTT. It encodes CASSFGEKLFF.

V and J are TRBV27 and TRBJ2-3; D may be TRBD1 (5 bases). The CDR3 totals 14 residues. CDR1 is MNHEY, CDR2 SMNVEV, per germline (reference sequence). Trimming stripped 3 bases from V and 5 bases from J, with 12 bases between. CDR3 sequence: CASSLGITGDTQYF. As DNA, the CDR3 is TGTGCCAGCAGTTTGGGTATAACAGGAGATACGCAGTATTTT.

About this clone: Within the sample, other DNA sequences also encode this same CDR3. The chain combines TRBV27 with TRBJ2-6, with unresolved D. CDR1 is MNHEY, CDR2 SMNVEV, per germline (reference sequence). This CDR3 has 15 residues. Trimming stripped 3 bases from V and 0 bases from J, with 6 bases between. CDR3 sequence: CASSLMGSGANVLTF. The DNA for the CDR3 is TGTGCCAGCAGTTTGATGGGCTCTGGGGCCAACGTCCTGACTTTC.

The chain combines TRBV30 with TRBJ2-7; the match to TRBD1 covers 7 bases. From germline, CDR1 is GTSNPN and CDR2 SVGIG (reference sequence). J was trimmed by 5 bases and V by 5 bases; bases with no gene match: 15. The CDR3 has 15 residues. The CDR3 here is CAWDGVGTASNEQYF. The DNA of the CDR3 is TGTGCCTGGGACGGTGTTGGGACAGCGTCTAACGAGCAGTACTTC.

Points on this clone: Other nucleotide sequences from this sample produce the same CDR3. The gene calls are TRBV9 and TRBJ2-1, with no clear D. Trimming took 0 bases from V and 5 from J, leaving 9 bases between them. The CDR3 loop spans 14 amino acids. Germline values: CDR1 SGDLS, CDR2 YYNGEE. The CDR3 DNA sequence: TGTGCCAGCAGCGTAGGGCCAGGCCACAATGAGCAGTTCTTC. Translating it yields CASSVGPGHNEQFF.

The gene calls are TRBV10-3 and TRBJ2-7, with D unclear. CDR3 length: 14 amino acids. V lost 4 bases and J 0 bases, leaving 10 bases between the germline ends. Germline values: CDR1 ENHRY, CDR2 SYGVKD. The CDR3 protein is CAISVNGRSYEQYF. CDR3 coding DNA: TGTGCCATCAGTGTAAACGGCCGCTCCTACGAGCAGTACTTC.

The chain is built from TRBV28 and TRBJ2-3, with 11 positions matching TRBD2. Trimming removed 2 bases from V and 0 bases from J; junction bases left unmatched: 1. The CDR3 has 16 residues. In germline, CDR1 is MDHEN, CDR2 SYDVKM. The CDR3 here is CASSLGTSGSTDTQYF. The CDR3 DNA reads as TGTGCCAGCAGTTTAGGGACTAGCGGTAGCACAGATACGCAGTATTTT.